The 20 T cell receptor beta chains reported below all come from one sample, sequenced in a study of cytomegalovirus exposure and HLA in healthy donors. PCR primers comprised 60 Vbeta and 13 Jbeta primers. The table came from immunoSEQ multiplex PCR; TCRdb's copy has only in-frame clones and leaves some out. Among about 120,000 clones, around 74% were seen once, and the ten largest hold roughly 30%. The specimen sequenced was PBMCs. These receptors all come from a man aged 60-69 years in good health and CMV-seropositive.

This clone came up a few times. The gene calls are TRBV27 and TRBJ2-2, with TRBD1 as a possible D gene (5 bases). The CDR3 runs to 18 residues. Germline CDR1 is MNHEY and CDR2 is SMNVEV (reference sequence). With 5 bases removed from V and 0 bases from J, the gap between germline ends came to 19 bases. The CDR3, as DNA: TGTGCCAGCAGTCCGATTACGACAGACCTCGCGAACACCGGGGAGCTGTTTTTT. Residues: CASSPITTDLANTGELFF.

This sequence joins TRBV5-5 and TRBJ2-5; 7 nucleotides align to TRBD1. CDR1 is SGHKS and CDR2 is YYEKEE in the germline V gene (reference sequence). This CDR3 is built from 13 residues. J was trimmed by 5 bases and V by 0 bases; bases with no gene match: 1. CDR3 sequence (DNA): TGTGCCAGCAGCTTGGGACAGGGTGAGACCCAGTACTTC. This translates into CASSLGQGETQYF.

The count of this clone is one. V gene TRBV7-3 combines with J gene TRBJ1-2; D call uncertain. V was pared by 5 bases and J by 7 bases, with 17 bases between. CDR3 length: 14 residues. CDR1 SGHTA and CDR2 FQGTGA come from the germline V gene. The CDR3 DNA follows: TGTGCCAGCAGCCACGAACCGGGGATTGGTGGCTACACCTTC. Amino acids: CASSHEPGIGGYTF.

The chain has TRBV14 and TRBJ1-6; perhaps TRBD1 as D (5 bases). This CDR3 comprises 16 residues. Trimming shortened V by 0 bases and J by 9 bases, and 15 bases separated the two germline ends. In germline, CDR1 is SGHDN, CDR2 FVKESK. CDR3 region: CASSQDRWQGGSPLHF. CDR3 nucleotides: TGTGCCAGCAGCCAAGATCGGTGGCAGGGAGGTTCACCCCTCCACTTT.

This clone was picked up one time. V and J are TRBV9 and TRBJ2-1; unclear D gene. The CDR3 loop spans 16 amino acids. Trimming left V 4 bases short and J 6 bases short, with 20 bases between. Germline V gives CDR1 SGDLS, CDR2 YYNGEE. The CDR3 sequence: CASSTPRRSALNEQFF. CDR3 in DNA: TGTGCCAGCAGCACCCCTCGTCGGTCCGCCCTCAATGAGCAGTTCTTC.

The chain uses TRBV7-6 and TRBJ1-2; D is ambiguous. In germline, CDR1 is SGHVS, CDR2 FNYEAQ. The CDR3 has 17 amino acids. Trimming cost V 4 bases and J 0 bases, with 18 bases left between them. The CDR3 nucleotides read TGTGCCAGCAGCTCCTTAACGGCGGTTTCGACTAACTATGGCTACACCTTC. This gives the protein CASSSLTAVSTNYGYTF. Full variable domain (missing parts from reference TRBV7-6 and TRBJ1-2): GAGVSQSPRYKVTKRGQDVALRCDPISGHVSLYWYRQALGQGPEFLTYFNYEAQQDKSGLPNDRFSAERPEGSISTLTIQRTEQRDSAMYRCASSSLTAVSTNYGYTFGSGTRLTVV.

This clone was recorded a few times. CDR3 amino acids: CASSLEPRNTIYF. In DNA, the CDR3 is TGCGCCAGCAGCTTGGAGCCAAGAAACACCATATATTTT. This chain uses TRBV5-1 with TRBJ1-3, with D unresolved. V dropped 0 bases and J dropped 5 bases, with 6 bases sitting between them. Germline V gives CDR1 SGHRS, CDR2 YFSETQ. The CDR3 is 13 amino acids. The whole variable domain, remainder taken from reference TRBV5-1 and TRBJ1-3, is KAGVTQTPRYLIKTRGQQVTLSCSPISGHRSVSWYQQTPGQGLQFLFEYFSETQRNKGNFPGRFSGRQFSNSRSEMNVSTLELGDSALYLCASSLEPRNTIYFGEGSWLTVV.

This chain joins TRBV5-5 and TRBJ1-1; TRBD1 matches 8 bases. This CDR3 is built from 14 residues. Per the germline V gene, CDR1 is SGHKS and CDR2 is YYEKEE (reference sequence). Trimming removed 4 bases from V and 1 base from J; junction bases left unmatched: 3. CDR3 amino acids: CASSRGQENTEAFF. The CDR3, as DNA: TGTGCCAGCAGCAGGGGACAGGAGAACACTGAAGCTTTCTTT. Based on the CDR3 plus reference TRBV5-5 and TRBJ1-1, the full variable domain is DAGVTQSPTHLIKTRGQQVTLRCSPISGHKSVSWYQQVLGQGPQFIFQYYEKEERGRGNFPDRFSARQFPNYSSELNVNALLLGDSALYLCASSRGQENTEAFFGQGTRLTVV.

V is TRBV7-3 and J is TRBJ2-7; 9 bases are a match to TRBD2. There are 15 residues in the CDR3. Germline CDR1 reads SGHTA; CDR2 reads FQGTGA. The trim removed 2 bases at V and 4 bases at J, leaving 6 bases unmatched. The CDR3 region is CASSLSGGREYEQYF. DNA for the CDR3: TGTGCCAGCAGCTTATCTGGCGGGAGGGAGTACGAGCAGTACTTC.

The chain joins TRBV29-1 to TRBJ1-1; 8 bases map to TRBD1. The CDR3 runs to 12 residues. Trimming removed 7 bases from V and 11 bases from J; junction bases left unmatched: 12. Germline V lookup: CDR1 SQVTM, CDR2 ANQGSEA. The CDR3 bases are TGCAGCGCTTGGACAGGGACGCATTGGGCTTTCTTT. Translated: CSAWTGTHWAFF. Together with reference TRBV29-1 and TRBJ1-1, the CDR3 gives the full variable domain: SAVISQKPSRDICQRGTSLTIQCQVDSQVTMMFWYRQQPGQSLTLIATANQGSEATYESGFVIDKFPISRPNLTFSTLTVSNMSPEDSSIYLCSAWTGTHWAFFGQGTRLTVV.

This sequence joins TRBV18 and TRBJ1-5, with TRBD1 matching over 9 bases. Trimming took 6 bases from V and 0 from J; bases not matched to a gene: 6. The CDR3 contains 16 residues. Germline V gene lookup returns CDR1 KGHSH and CDR2 LQKENI. The CDR3 spells CASSGQGILSNQPQHF. CDR3 coding DNA: TGTGCCAGCTCGGGACAGGGAATCCTTAGCAATCAGCCCCAGCATTTT.

This chain joins TRBV2 and TRBJ1-2, with 9 bases fitting TRBD1. The CDR3 consists of 17 residues. Per germline, CDR1 SNHLY and CDR2 FYNNEI. V shed 4 bases and J 3 bases; nucleotides not matched to a gene: 12. The CDR3 nucleotides read TGTGCCAGCAGTGGACCGGGACAGGGCGGAGGAGACTATGGCTACACCTTC. Translated: CASSGPGQGGGDYGYTF.

The chain couples TRBV28 to TRBJ2-1; TRBD2 agrees at 8 bases. This CDR3 spans 13 amino acids. Germline assignment: CDR1 MDHEN and CDR2 SYDVKM. The V gene end was trimmed by 2 bases and the J gene end by 10 bases; junction bases not matched to a gene: 4. CDR3 nucleotides: TGTGCCAGCAGTTTAATCGGGAGGGGAGAGCAGTTCTTC. Protein: CASSLIGRGEQFF.

This clone was detected a few times. This chain joins TRBV27 and TRBJ2-5; D not resolved. V was clipped by 5 bases and J by 2 bases, with 9 bases between them. The germline V gene encodes CDR1 MNHEY and CDR2 SMNVEV (reference sequence). The CDR3 contains 13 residues. For the CDR3, the DNA is TGTGCCAGCAGTCTCTTACTACAAGAGACCCAGTACTTC. Translated, it gives CASSLLLQETQYF.

J is TRBJ2-5 and V is TRBV30; 8 nucleotides align to TRBD2. The CDR3 runs 14 residues. Trimming took 3 bases from V and 7 from J; bases not matched to a gene: 10. Germline CDR1 is GTSNPN and CDR2 is SVGIG (reference sequence). DNA for the CDR3: TGTGCCTGGAGACCTTCTAGCGGGTCAGGGACCCAGTACTTC. This encodes CAWRPSSGSGTQYF. Variable domain in full (rest from reference TRBV30 and TRBJ2-5): SQTIHQWPATLVQPVGSPLSLECTVEGTSNPNLYWYRQAAGRGLQLLFYSVGIGQISSEVPQNLSASRPQDRQFILSSKKLLLSDSGFYLCAWRPSSGSGTQYFGPGTRLLVL.

This chain joins TRBV30 and TRBJ2-1; 9 nucleotides line up with TRBD1. The CDR3 is 14 residues long. The J segment lost 8 bases and the V segment lost 2 bases, leaving 7 bases of the junction unmatched. In germline, CDR1 is GTSNPN, CDR2 SVGIG (reference sequence). This CDR3 is CAWSRVGQGYEQFF. As DNA, the CDR3 is TGTGCCTGGAGTCGGGTGGGACAGGGATATGAGCAGTTCTTC.

The V call is TRBV21-1, the J call TRBJ1-1; the D call of TRBD1 is as the table states it, not checked on the DNA. TRBV21-1 represents a pseudogene. The CDR3 is made up of 13 amino acids. In DNA form, the CDR3 reads TGTGCCAGCACCCAGGGGGGCGTCACTGAAGCTTTCTTT. Translating it yields CASTQGGVTEAFF.

The gene calls are TRBV5-4 and TRBJ2-7; TRBD1 is a possible D gene (6 bases). V gave up 6 bases and J gave up 6 bases, with 16 bases separating them. Germline CDR1 reads SGHNT; CDR2 reads YYREEE (reference sequence). There are 13 residues in the CDR3. The CDR3 reads CASTRDTGTEQYF. CDR3 bases: TGTGCCAGCACGAGAGATACAGGGACCGAGCAGTACTTC.

V gene TRBV6-1 combines with J gene TRBJ1-1; no definite D call. Germline V gives CDR1 MNHNS, CDR2 SASEGT. The CDR3 length is 12 residues. The ends were cut back, 2 bases at V and 11 bases at J, with 12 bases in the middle. CDR3 amino acids: CASSEIVRGAFF. CDR3 coding DNA: TGTGCCAGCAGTGAAATTGTTCGCGGCGCTTTCTTT.

This chain joins TRBV5-1 and TRBJ1-1; weak D call: TRBD1 (6 bases). Trimming took 3 bases from V and 1 from J, leaving 7 bases between them. The CDR3 loop spans 13 amino acids. CDR1 is SGHRS, CDR2 YFSETQ, per germline. CDR3 in amino acids: CASSWGQNTEAFF. Here the CDR3 DNA reads TGCGCCAGCAGCTGGGGACAGAACACTGAAGCTTTCTTT.